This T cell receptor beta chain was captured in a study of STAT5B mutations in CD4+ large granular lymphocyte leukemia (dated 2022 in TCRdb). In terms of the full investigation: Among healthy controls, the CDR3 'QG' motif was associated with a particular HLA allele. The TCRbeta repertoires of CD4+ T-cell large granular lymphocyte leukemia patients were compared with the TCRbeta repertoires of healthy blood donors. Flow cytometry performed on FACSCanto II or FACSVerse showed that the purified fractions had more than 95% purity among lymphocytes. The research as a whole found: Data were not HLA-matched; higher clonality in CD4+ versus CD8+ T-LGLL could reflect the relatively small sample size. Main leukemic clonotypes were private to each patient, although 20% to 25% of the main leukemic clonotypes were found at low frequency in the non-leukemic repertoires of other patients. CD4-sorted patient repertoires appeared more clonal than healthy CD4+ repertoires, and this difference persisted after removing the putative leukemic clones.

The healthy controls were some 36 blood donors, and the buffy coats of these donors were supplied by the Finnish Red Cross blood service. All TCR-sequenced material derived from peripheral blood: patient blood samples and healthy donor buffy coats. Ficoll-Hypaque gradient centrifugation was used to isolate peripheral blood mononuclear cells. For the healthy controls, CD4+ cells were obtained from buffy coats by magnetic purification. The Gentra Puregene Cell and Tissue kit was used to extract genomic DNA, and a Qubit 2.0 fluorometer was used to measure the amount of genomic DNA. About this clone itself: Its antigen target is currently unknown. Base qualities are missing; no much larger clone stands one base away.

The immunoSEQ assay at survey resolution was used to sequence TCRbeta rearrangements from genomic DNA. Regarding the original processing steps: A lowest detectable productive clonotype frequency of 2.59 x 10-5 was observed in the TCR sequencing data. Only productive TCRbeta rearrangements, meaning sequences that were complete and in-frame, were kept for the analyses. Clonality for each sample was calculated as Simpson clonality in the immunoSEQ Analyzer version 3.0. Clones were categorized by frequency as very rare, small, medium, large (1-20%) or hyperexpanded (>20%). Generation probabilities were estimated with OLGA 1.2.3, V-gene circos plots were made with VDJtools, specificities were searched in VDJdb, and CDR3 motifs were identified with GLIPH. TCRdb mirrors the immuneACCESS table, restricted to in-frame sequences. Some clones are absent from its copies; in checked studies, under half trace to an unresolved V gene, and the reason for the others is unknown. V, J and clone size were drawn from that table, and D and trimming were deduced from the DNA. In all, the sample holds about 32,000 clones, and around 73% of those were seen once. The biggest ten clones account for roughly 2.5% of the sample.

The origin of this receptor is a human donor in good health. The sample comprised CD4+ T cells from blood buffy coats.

CDR3 protein: CASSPKNLLAGAYEQYF. At the DNA level, the sequence is TGTGCCAGCAGTCCGAAGAACCTACTAGCGGGAGCCTACGAGCAGTACTTC. This chain joins TRBV27 to TRBJ2-7; TRBD2 aligns with 11 central bases. For CDR1 and CDR2, the germline V gene (reference sequence) lists MNHEY and SMNVEV. The CDR3, cysteine through phenylalanine, is 17 amino acids long. Only CDR3 DNA is held: 51 bases, read in frame from base 1. At the junction V is shortened by 5 bases and J by 2 bases; bases outside the gene matches: 11.